This is a list of T cell receptor beta chains from one sample in a study of shared clonotypes between healthy human individuals. Repertoires were generated with immunoSEQ multiplex PCR, while TCRdb's copy carries only in-frame clones and drops some. The sample records nearly 2 million clones, about 94% being singletons. Source material: naive CD8+ T cells sorted from blood. All receptors derive from a man aged 18 to 30 in good health. CDR3s include the opening cysteine and the closing phenylalanine or tryptophan. Each record gives: J gene, clone size, D gene, V gene, CDR3 protein, CDR3 DNA. D genes are given only for firm matches. Part of the rows lack a size; the others show once, few, many or a class for expanded clones.

TRBJ2-1 | . | . | TRBV7-2 | CASSLTYGRDEQFF | TGTGCCAGCAGCCTTACTTACGGTCGTGATGAGCAGTTCTTC
TRBJ2-2 | . | . | TRBV11-2 | CASSILVGGAGELFF | TGTGCCAGCAGCATACTGGTCGGGGGAGCCGGGGAGCTGTTTTTT
TRBJ2-5 | . | TRBD2 | TRBV11-2 | CASSFMTSGGRQETQYF | TGTGCCAGCAGCTTTATGACTAGCGGGGGGCGACAAGAGACCCAGTACTTC
TRBJ2-7 | . | . | TRBV5-8 | CASSSDGYYEQYF | TGTGCCAGCAGCTCGGACGGGTACTACGAGCAGTACTTC
TRBJ2-7 | . | . | TRBV6-5 | CASSYSGETADEQYF | TGTGCCAGCAGTTACTCGGGCGAAACGGCGGACGAGCAGTACTTC
TRBJ1-3 | once | . | TRBV27 | CASSSLSGNTIYF | TGTGCCAGCAGCTCCCTTTCTGGAAACACCATATATTTT
TRBJ1-2 | . | . | TRBV6-5 | CASSPPPTVNFGYTF | TGTGCCAGCAGTCCCCCCCCGACAGTGAACTTTGGCTACACCTTC
TRBJ1-4 | . | . | TRBV28 | CASTFLGYEKLFF | TGTGCCAGCACCTTTCTAGGGTATGAAAAACTGTTTTTT
TRBJ1-3 | . | . | TRBV6-5 | CASQDSLSGNTIYF | TGTGCCAGCCAGGACAGCCTCTCTGGAAACACCATATATTTT
TRBJ2-2 | . | . | TRBV5-4 | CASSLGLTGELFF | TGTGCCAGCAGCTTGGGACTCACCGGGGAGCTGTTTTTT
TRBJ2-7 | . | TRBD1 | TRBV4-1 | CASSPRETGGYEQYF | TGCGCCAGCAGCCCGCGCGAGACAGGGGGCTACGAGCAGTACTTC
TRBJ1-1 | . | TRBD1 | TRBV29-1 | CSVAWGQLNTEAFF | TGCAGCGTTGCATGGGGACAGTTGAACACTGAAGCTTTCTTT
TRBJ2-4 | . | TRBD2 | TRBV6-6 | CASSYSWTSGNIQYF | TGTGCCAGCAGTTATTCGTGGACTAGCGGGAACATTCAGTACTTC
TRBJ1-6 | . | TRBD1 | TRBV7-2 | CASSLVGQGDGNSPLHF | TGTGCCAGCAGCTTAGTAGGACAGGGAGACGGTAATTCACCCCTCCACTTT
TRBJ1-1 | . | . | TRBV5-8 | CASSGRTEMNTEAFF | TGTGCCAGCAGCGGGCGGACAGAGATGAACACTGAAGCTTTCTTT
TRBJ2-7 | . | TRBD1 | TRBV7-9 | CASSSGTGRPQQGF | TGTGCCAGCAGCTCTGGGACAGGACGTCCCCAACAGGGATTC
TRBJ1-5 | . | . | TRBV19 | CASSIDGYSNQPQHF | TGTGCCAGTAGTATAGACGGTTATAGCAATCAGCCCCAGCATTTT
TRBJ2-2 | . | . | TRBV7-9 | CASTDPTTGNTGELFF | TGTGCCAGCACCGACCCGACCACGGGGAACACCGGGGAGCTGTTTTTT
TRBJ1-5 | once | . | TRBV11-2 | CASSLDQVLGGDQPQHF | TGTGCCAGCAGCTTAGATCAAGTTTTAGGGGGGGATCAGCCCCAGCATTTT
TRBJ2-5 | . | TRBD2 | TRBV11-1 | CASSLSSGGSETQYF | TGTGCCAGCAGCTTATCCAGCGGGGGGTCGGAGACCCAGTACTTC
TRBJ2-1 | . | . | TRBV29-1 | CSVEDRDGYNEQFF | TGCAGCGTTGAAGATCGGGACGGGTACAATGAGCAGTTCTTC
TRBJ2-7 | . | TRBD2 | TRBV4-2 | CASSQETGTSGYEQYF | TGTGCCAGCAGCCAAGAAACCGGGACTAGCGGATACGAGCAGTACTTC
TRBJ2-7 | . | . | TRBV5-4 | CASSFRDLPYEQYF | TGTGCCAGCAGCTTCCGGGACTTACCATACGAGCAGTACTTC
TRBJ2-7 | once | . | TRBV5-6 | CASSLSRGQYDEQYF | TGTGCCAGCAGCTTGAGTCGGGGGCAATACGACGAGCAGTACTTC
TRBJ2-7 | . | TRBD2 | TRBV7-9 | CASSEGPGLNYEQYF | TGTGCCAGCAGCGAGGGGCCGGGACTAAATTACGAGCAGTACTTC
TRBJ2-7 | . | . | TRBV11-2 | CASSLDPAAYEQYF | TGTGCCAGCAGCTTAGACCCAGCCGCCTACGAGCAGTACTTC
TRBJ2-2 | . | . | TRBV10-3 | CAISDIRGGTGELFF | TGTGCCATCAGTGATATTAGAGGGGGCACCGGGGAGCTGTTTTTT
TRBJ2-1 | . | TRBD1 | TRBV4-3 | CASSPARVQGEADNEQFF | TGCGCCAGCAGCCCAGCAAGAGTACAGGGGGAGGCTGACAATGAGCAGTTCTTC
TRBJ2-7 | once | . | TRBV6-5 | CSTGHYEQYF | TGTTCCACGGGCCACTACGAGCAGTACTTC
TRBJ2-2 | . | . | TRBV7-9 | CATPPGGNTGELFF | TGTGCCACCCCTCCCGGAGGGAACACCGGGGAGCTGTTTTTT
TRBJ2-5 | . | . | TRBV7-9 | CASSHATGYETQYF | TGTGCCAGCAGCCACGCCACCGGCTACGAGACCCAGTACTTC
TRBJ1-5 | . | . | TRBV6-5 | CASSPNTNQPQHF | TGTGCCAGCAGCCCTAATACTAATCAGCCCCAGCATTTT
TRBJ2-1 | . | . | TRBV11-2 | CASSLDKLALNEQFF | TGTGCCAGCAGCTTAGATAAGCTAGCTCTCAATGAGCAGTTCTTC
TRBJ2-7 | . | . | TRBV7-6 | CASSLGGRAYEQYF | TGTGCCAGCAGCTTAGGGGGCAGGGCTTACGAGCAGTACTTC
TRBJ1-5 | . | TRBD1 | TRBV28 | CASSPTGLRNQPQHF | TGTGCCAGCAGCCCGACAGGGCTACGCAATCAGCCCCAGCATTTT
TRBJ2-5 | once | . | TRBV27 | CASSLGVDGETQYF | TGTGCCAGCTCCTTAGGGGTGGATGGCGAGACCCAGTACTTC
TRBJ2-7 | . | TRBD2 | TRBV19 | CASSLGLAYEQYF | TGTGCCAGTAGTCTCGGACTAGCCTACGAGCAGTACTTC
TRBJ2-7 | few | . | TRBV27 | CASGRGPYEQYF | TGTGCCAGCGGGCGGGGACCCTACGAGCAGTACTTC